This T cell receptor beta chain is from a study of T cells in Graves' hyperthyroidism and ophthalmopathy. This clonotype was detected ten times or more. V shed 3 bases, J shed 10 bases, and the junction held 7 bases outside the gene matches. Per the germline V gene, CDR1 is GTSNPN and CDR2 is SVGIG (reference sequence). This CDR3 contains 14 residues. Amplified regions were TCR beta CDR3 sequences from RNA transcripts. When the TCR CDR3 underwent first-round RT-PCR, the HTBI primer set was used. TCRdb re-called the multiplex PCR reads through MiXCR, storing one row per CDR3 protein. The sample lists 100,000 to 140,000 distinct CDR3 sequences; 15% to 20% were seen once.

This TCR came from a woman in her 50s with Graves' hyperthyroidism. The V gene is TRBV30, the J gene TRBJ1-6; TRBD1 agrees at 9 bases. Material for sequencing was blood. CDR3 sequence reads: CAWRLRDRASPLHF. In DNA, the CDR3 is TGTGCCTGGAGGCTCCGGGACAGGGCCTCACCCCTCCACTTT.